The sequence of this T cell receptor beta chain was determined in a study of blood T cell repertoires in COVID-19. Study-wide background: From the United States, Italy and Spain came samples of acute and convalescent COVID-19. The cDNA or gDNA used as material had been derived from T cells, B-cell-depleted T cells, or PBMCs.

Trimming took 8 bases from V and 9 from J; bases not matched to a gene: 4. CDR1 is MNHEY, CDR2 SVGAGI, per germline. CDR3 size: 12 residues. This clone was found a few times. The sample carries other DNA sequences with the same CDR3. Per the original data handling: Amplification with reference gene primers provided the estimates of nucleated cell counts. Profiling relied on immunoSEQ multiplex PCR, and the TCRdb table lists in-frame clones only, not all of them. V and J calls plus clone size are reproduced from that table; the DNA served to infer D and trimming. The profile shows about 250,000 clones, roughly 80% of them singletons.

The chain carries TRBV6-5 and TRBJ2-1; 10 nucleotides match TRBD2. The receptor was isolated from an older man with acute or convalescent COVID-19. The sample consisted of peripheral blood. The CDR3 sequence is CASSRLAGEQFF. In DNA form, the CDR3 reads TGTGCCAGCTCCCGACTAGCGGGTGAGCAGTTCTTC.